The subject of this entry is one T cell receptor (beta chain). Per the original methods: Amplified reference gene primers provided the basis for estimating nucleated cell counts. Repertoires were generated with immunoSEQ multiplex PCR, while TCRdb's copy carries only in-frame clones and drops some. V, J and clone size are those of that table, while D and trimming were read from the DNA. The table has some 200,000 clones, about 80% seen once. This sample was included in a study of blood T cell repertoires in COVID-19. The CDR3 covers 15 residues. Per the germline V gene, CDR1 is SGHNT and CDR2 is YYREEE (reference sequence). J was trimmed by 2 bases and V by 4 bases; bases with no gene match: 4. Participant age was roughly 18 to 100 years, and participants resided in approximately 25 US areas. Membership in each cohort depended on participant-reported clinical history.

The source is a woman aged 60-70 years with acute COVID-19. The chain recombines TRBV5-4 with TRBJ2-2; 8 bases fit TRBD1. Sequenced material: PBMCs or T cells enriched from blood (not recorded which). In nucleotides, the CDR3 is TGTGCCAGCAGCCGGACAGGGATTAACACCGGGGAGCTGTTTTTT. Translating it yields CASSRTGINTGELFF.